The 10 T cell receptor beta chains presented below share a single source sample, sequenced in a study of blood T cells in healthy people across ages. The authors ran a second PCR of about 6 to 11 cycles using a sample-barcoded 5' primer and a J-beta primer mix. TCRdb processed the 5' RACE reads anew with MiXCR; each CDR3 protein has one entry. The sample consists of 650,000 to 700,000 distinct CDR3 sequences, around 52% of them appearing once. Sequenced input: blood. The receptors derive from a woman aged 80 or older in good health.

The sample holds one count of this clonotype. A much more abundant neighbour one base away suggests this may be a read error. This chain connects TRBV6-5 to TRBJ2-7; D is unresolved. Germline CDR1 is MNHEY and CDR2 is SVGAGI. The CDR3 is 14 amino acids. The DNA of the CDR3 is TGTGCCGGCAGGACGGATTTTAGCTCCTACGAGCAGTACTTC. This encodes CAGRTDFSSYEQYF.

This clonotype has a handful of counts. The rearrangement joins TRBV7-9 to TRBJ2-2; a possible D gene is TRBD1 (5 bases). Germline lookup yields CDR1 SEHNR and CDR2 FQNEAQ (reference sequence). Trimming removed 4 bases at V and 0 bases at J, with 18 bases between. The CDR3 extends over 18 amino acids. The DNA of the CDR3 is TGTGCCAGCAGCTCGTCCCCCCTTGACAGAACGAACACCGGGGAGCTGTTTTTT. Translated: CASSSSPLDRTNTGELFF.

The chain joins TRBV9 to TRBJ2-5, with a weak D call TRBD2 (5 bases). Looked up from germline, CDR1 is SGDLS and CDR2 is YYNGEE. CDR3 length: 14 residues. The V and J ends lost 5 bases and 0 bases respectively, with 11 bases between them. In DNA form, the CDR3 reads TGTGCCAGCAGTAACGGGGTCTACCAAGAGACCCAGTACTTC. Its translation is CASSNGVYQETQYF. Full variable domain (remainder filled in from reference TRBV9 and TRBJ2-5): DSGVTQTPKHLITATGQRVTLRCSPRSGDLSVYWYQQSLDQGLQFLIQYYNGEERAKGNILERFSAQQFPDLHSELNLSSLELGDSALYFCASSNGVYQETQYFGPGTRLLVL.

This clonotype was seen at least ten times. The rearrangement joins TRBV20-1 to TRBJ2-3; 9 bases line up with TRBD2. This CDR3 is 16 amino acids long. Germline V gene lookup returns CDR1 DFQATT and CDR2 SNEGSKA (reference sequence). V shed 3 bases and J 1 base; nucleotides not matched to a gene: 8. CDR3 sequence reads: CSASATSGLRTDTQYF. DNA for the CDR3: TGCAGTGCTAGTGCGACTAGCGGATTGCGCACAGATACGCAGTATTTT.

The chain carries TRBV29-1 and TRBJ2-1, with a tentative D call TRBD1 (5 bases). Germline V gene lookup returns CDR1 SQVTM and CDR2 ANQGSEA. V was cut by 7 bases and J by 5 bases, with 15 bases left in between. The CDR3 sequence is 13 residues long. CDR3 sequence (DNA): TGCAGCGGCCAGGGATCAACAAACAATGAGCAGTTCTTC. Translated, it gives CSGQGSTNNEQFF.

The V gene is TRBV12-3 or TRBV12-4, the J gene TRBJ1-2; D remains unclear. This CDR3 contains 22 residues. Trimming removed 3 bases at V and 4 bases at J, with 36 bases between. In DNA form, the CDR3 reads TGTGCCAGCAGTTTTTCGTCCGCCGACCGAGTGAGGTGGCAGGAAGGAGTCTATGGCTACACCTTC. Its protein product is CASSFSSADRVRWQEGVYGYTF.

Note on this clonotype: A much larger clone lies one base from this, so it may be a read error. The chain is built from TRBV5-1 and TRBJ2-1; no clear D. The CDR3 consists of 14 residues. The V gene's germline CDR1 is SGHRS and CDR2 YFSETQ. CDR3 nucleotide sequence: TGCGCCAACAGCTCACGCAACTGGGATACTGAGCAGTTCTTC. This codes for CANSSRNWDTEQFF.

This chain links TRBV29-1 with TRBJ2-7; D ambiguous. The DNA end lines up better with TRBJ2-5; the J call may be wrong. Germline V CDR1 and CDR2: SQVTM, ANQGSEA. CDR3 size: 8 residues. The CDR3 bases are TGCAGCGGAGGGACCCAGTACTTC. This encodes CSGGTQYF.

The chain couples TRBV28 to TRBJ2-7, with D possibly being TRBD2 (6 bases). The J call may be faulty, since TRBJ2-4 better matches the DNA end. Germline values: CDR1 MDHEN, CDR2 SYDVKM. The CDR3 is 15 amino acids. This chain's CDR3 is CASSPTHGGMDIQYF. CDR3 bases: TGTGCCAGCAGCCCTACCCATGGCGGGATGGACATTCAGTACTTC.

The rearrangement uses TRBV10-3 and TRBJ2-3; D ambiguous. CDR1 is ENHRY and CDR2 is SYGVKD in the germline V gene. V was clipped by 11 bases and J by 1 base, with 16 bases between them. This CDR3 is 14 amino acids long. DNA of the CDR3: TGTGCCGCCGGGCCCCTGGTCGGCACAGATACGCAGTATTTT. It yields the protein CAAGPLVGTDTQYF.